Detailed here is one T cell receptor beta chain. TCRdb redid the calling of the 5' RACE reads with MiXCR, one entry per CDR3 protein. The table records approximately 180,000 distinct CDR3 sequences, 15% to 20% of them present only once. Germline V gene lookup returns CDR1 LNHDA and CDR2 SQIVND (reference sequence). The CDR3 totals 12 residues. With 5 bases removed from V and 6 bases from J, the gap between germline ends came to 8 bases. The sample comes from a study of T-cell memory formation after mild COVID-19. The sample comprised PBMCs or a T cell subset sorted from them (not recorded which). The chain employs TRBV19 and TRBJ1-5; weak D call: TRBD1 (5 bases). This clonotype was obtained from an adult woman who had mild COVID-19 (a few samples of this study predate the infection). Cell type and time point are not known. CDR3 sequence reads: CASSGQGQPQHF. As DNA, the CDR3 is TGTGCCAGTAGTGGACAAGGTCAGCCCCAGCATTTT.